This T cell receptor beta chain stems from a study of technical replicates of blood from a few donors. Data came from immunoSEQ multiplex PCR; TCRdb stores just in-frame clones and leaves some out. The data show about 80,000 clones, approximately 94% seen once. This receptor was obtained from a human donor in good health. The material sequenced was T cells isolated from PBMCs.

This CDR3 reads CASSTAGGYTEAFF. The DNA of the CDR3 is TGTGCCAGTAGTACCGCAGGGGGCTACACTGAAGCTTTCTTT. V and J are TRBV19 and TRBJ1-1, with TRBD1 matching 8 bases. CDR1 is LNHDA, CDR2 SQIVND, per germline (reference sequence). The trim removed 4 bases at V and 3 bases at J, leaving 4 bases unmatched. There are 14 residues in the CDR3.